This TCR beta chain was retrieved from a study of blood T cell repertoires in COVID-19. As for the study in general: Spain, Italy and the United States supplied samples that represented acute and convalescent COVID-19. Sample material is recorded as cDNA or gDNA derived from T cells, B-cell-depleted T cells, or PBMCs.

Original methodology: Nucleated cell number was recorded as an estimate derived from reference gene primer amplification. This table comes from immunoSEQ multiplex PCR, and its TCRdb copy is limited to in-frame clones, with some not included. V and J calls plus clone size are reproduced from that table; the DNA served to infer D and trimming. In the table there are roughly 40,000 clones, 88% of which are singletons. Between the trimmed V and J ends, which lost 2 bases and 5 bases, there was a span of 19 bases. Germline CDR1 SGHNT, CDR2 YYREEE (reference sequence). The CDR3 is 16 residues long. The receptor comes from a human donor in a cohort sampled during active COVID-19. Sequencing was performed on peripheral blood. The chain has TRBV5-4 and TRBJ2-5, with D tentatively TRBD2 (6 bases). CDR3 DNA sequence: TGTGCCAGCAGCTTTTCGTACGGGGGAACGAGGGAGACCCAGTACTTC. Translation: CASSFSYGGTRETQYF.